Presented here are 2 T cell receptor beta chains from one specimen sequenced in a study of graft-versus-host responses after intestinal transplantation. Measured with immunoSEQ multiplex PCR; TCRdb has only the in-frame clones, and not every one. The sample has 35,000 to 40,000 clones; around 94% are singletons. The sample in question was PBMCs, obtained 16 days after intestinal transplant. The source of these receptors is a human patient who received an intestinal transplant, so some T cells may come from the graft donor.

This chain connects TRBV9 to TRBJ2-7; 9 bases agree with TRBD1. The CDR3 totals 14 residues. V was clipped by 0 bases and J by 3 bases; unmatched bases: 1. CDR1 SGDLS and CDR2 YYNGEE come from the germline V gene. CDR3 sequence reads: CASSVGGQGYEQYF. CDR3 DNA: TGTGCCAGCAGCGTAGGGGGACAGGGCTACGAGCAGTACTTC.

V usage is TRBV5-1 and J usage is TRBJ1-1; no firm D call. Germline CDR1 and CDR2: SGHRS and YFSETQ. V was clipped by 0 bases and J by 2 bases, with 8 bases between them. This CDR3 has 14 residues. The CDR3 here is CASSLGPTNTEAFF. The CDR3 DNA reads TGCGCCAGCAGCTTGGGGCCGACAAACACTGAAGCTTTCTTT.